These T cell receptor beta chains were read from a single sample in a study of T cell responses to AZD1222 COVID-19 vaccine. The assay was immunoSEQ multiplex PCR, and TCRdb's table has in-frame clones only and misses some. Of 120,000 or so clones listed, about 88% are singletons. The sequences come from peripheral blood, collected on day 0 of AZD1222 vaccination. These receptor sequences come from an adult in good health. CDR3s include the opening cysteine and the closing phenylalanine or tryptophan. The order of the fields is V gene, D gene, clone size, J gene, CDR3 protein, CDR3 DNA. D genes are given only for firm matches. Where a row states a size, it is once, few, many or the class of an expanded clone; other rows omit it.

TRBV7-3	TRBD1	.	TRBJ2-5	CASSLTTGSGETQYF	TGTGCCAGCAGCTTAACGACAGGGTCGGGGGAGACCCAGTACTTC
TRBV27	TRBD1	.	TRBJ1-5	CASSSRQGGNQPQHF	TGTGCCAGCAGTTCCCGACAGGGCGGCAATCAGCCCCAGCATTTT
TRBV5-6	.	.	TRBJ1-6	CASSSYKPQGSDSPLHF	TGTGCCAGCAGCTCATATAAACCACAGGGCTCTGATTCACCCCTCCACTTT
TRBV12-3/TRBV12-4	.	.	TRBJ1-5	CASSSWGQPQHF	TGTGCCAGCAGTTCTTGGGGACAGCCCCAGCATTTT
TRBV5-1	.	once	TRBJ2-2	CASSLEGRDTGELFF	TGCGCCAGCAGCTTGGAGGGCAGGGACACCGGGGAGCTGTTTTTT
TRBV15	TRBD1	once	TRBJ1-1	CATSRDFTGGMGRLGQGEAFF	TGTGCCACCAGCAGAGATTTTACAGGGGGCATGGGGAGATTAGGGCAGGGTGAAGCTTTCTTT
TRBV9	.	.	TRBJ2-5	CASSVPGIQTQYF	TGTGCCAGCAGCGTACCGGGGATACAGACCCAGTACTTC
TRBV6-5	TRBD1	.	TRBJ2-7	CASRSPGQTYEQYF	TGTGCCAGCAGGTCCCCGGGACAGACCTACGAGCAGTACTTC
TRBV28	.	.	TRBJ2-7	CASSFGNAYEQYF	TGTGCCAGCAGTTTCGGGAATGCTTACGAGCAGTACTTC
TRBV4-1	.	once	TRBJ1-2	CASSQGLETYGYTF	TGCGCCAGCAGCCAAGGCCTTGAAACCTATGGCTACACCTTC
TRBV7-6	.	.	TRBJ1-2	CASSFQTGKHYGYTF	TGTGCCAGCAGCTTCCAGACAGGAAAACATTATGGCTACACCTTC
TRBV7-9	.	once	TRBJ2-3	CASSLVGAADTQYF	TGTGCCAGCAGCTTAGTGGGGGCAGCGGATACGCAGTATTTT
TRBV29-1	.	.	TRBJ1-2	CSSSSGTDYGYTF	TGCAGCTCTAGTTCCGGGACTGATTATGGCTACACCTTC
TRBV18	.	.	TRBJ2-6	CASSSSSTGANVLTF	TGTGCCAGCTCATCTTCTTCGACTGGGGCCAACGTCCTGACTTTC
TRBV11-2	.	once	TRBJ2-7	CASSLMSRASEQYF	TGTGCCAGCAGCTTAATGAGCCGGGCCTCCGAGCAGTACTTC